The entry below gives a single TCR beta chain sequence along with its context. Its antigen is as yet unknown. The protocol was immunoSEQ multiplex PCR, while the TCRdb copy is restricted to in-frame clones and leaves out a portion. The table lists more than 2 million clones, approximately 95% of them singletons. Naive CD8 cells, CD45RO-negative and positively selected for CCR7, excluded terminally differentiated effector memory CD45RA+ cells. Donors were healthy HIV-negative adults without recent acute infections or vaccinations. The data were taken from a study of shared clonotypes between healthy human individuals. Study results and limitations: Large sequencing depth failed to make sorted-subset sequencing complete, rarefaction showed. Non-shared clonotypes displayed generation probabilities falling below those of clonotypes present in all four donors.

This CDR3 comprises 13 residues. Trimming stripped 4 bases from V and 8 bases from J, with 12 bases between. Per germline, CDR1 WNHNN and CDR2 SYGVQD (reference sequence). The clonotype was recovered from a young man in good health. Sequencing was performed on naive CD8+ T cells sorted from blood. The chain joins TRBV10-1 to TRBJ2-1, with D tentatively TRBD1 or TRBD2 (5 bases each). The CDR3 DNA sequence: TGCGCCAGCAGTGTTTTATTGGGGGATGAGCAGTTCTTC. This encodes CASSVLLGDEQFF.